This T cell receptor (beta chain) was recovered during a study of blood T cell repertoires in COVID-19. Cohort placement rested on clinical history that participants reported themselves. Per the authors' pipeline: Nucleated cell counts were estimated from reference gene primer amplification. Sequencing used immunoSEQ multiplex PCR; TCRdb keeps in-frame clones, though not all of them. V and J calls and clone size come straight from that table; D and trimming were deduced from the DNA. This sample has 250,000 to 350,000 clones, with roughly 89% found just once. This clone came up once. V lost 0 bases to trimming and J lost 12 bases, with 14 bases between them. This CDR3 has 13 residues. Germline CDR1 and CDR2: SGHVS and FQNEAQ.

The sequenced sample was PBMCs or T cells enriched from blood (not recorded which). This chain connects TRBV7-8 to TRBJ1-1, with D perhaps TRBD1 (5 bases). This receptor was identified in a woman aged 45 to 65 who had been exposed to COVID-19. The CDR3 region is CASSLAPPGETFF. The CDR3 bases are TGTGCCAGCAGCTTAGCCCCACCGGGGGAGACTTTCTTT.